Listed below are T cell receptor beta chains from one sample, sequenced in a study of T cells in Graves' hyperthyroidism and ophthalmopathy. TCRdb used MiXCR to reprocess the multiplex PCR reads, holding one entry per CDR3 protein. The sample holds 600,000 to 700,000 distinct CDR3 sequences, under 15% seen once. Sequencing was carried out using blood. Every receptor here comes from a woman aged 35 to 49 with Graves' ophthalmopathy. Each CDR3 is given with its conserved first and last residue. D genes are given only for firm matches. The size field is filled for only some rows; it gives once, few, many or a size class.

>-|TRBV18|TRBJ2-7|-
CASSPPTRASEQYF
>many|TRBV12-5|TRBJ1-6|-
CASGLEVPGNSPLHF
>-|TRBV7-2|TRBJ2-5|-
CAQGTETQYF
>few|TRBV9|TRBJ1-1|-
CASNQAGKNTEAFF
>few|TRBV29-1|TRBJ2-2|TRBD2
CSVEDGREGFGELFF
>many|TRBV2|TRBJ1-2|-
CASSEARQLYGYTF
>-|TRBV12-3/TRBV12-4|TRBJ2-7|-
CASSLPWGLGEQYF
>many|TRBV12-3/TRBV12-4|TRBJ1-5|-
CASSLGGQPQHF
>many|TRBV20-1|TRBJ2-2|TRBD1
CSAPRGHVDGELFF
>many|TRBV27|TRBJ1-6|-
CASITPRGSPLHF
>many|TRBV10-3|TRBJ1-1|-
CAISESQGDTEAFF
>many|TRBV28|TRBJ1-5|-
CASSLPWTVYSNQPQHF
>-|TRBV4-2|TRBJ2-2|-
CASSRLGRDNTGELFF
>-|TRBV6-2/TRBV6-3|TRBJ1-6|TRBD1
CASSHPGTGSYNSPLHF
>many|TRBV6-2/TRBV6-3|TRBJ2-2|-
CASSSLGSSRELFF
>-|TRBV6-1|TRBJ2-7|TRBD1
CASSVPGQPTDF
>-|TRBV30|TRBJ2-7|-
CAWTRRGRDVWQYF
>-|TRBV3-1|TRBJ2-2|-
CASSQGLLDTGELFF
>many|TRBV11-2|TRBJ2-1|TRBD1
CASSLGGQGLPLFF
>-|TRBV6-1|TRBJ2-2|TRBD2
CASSPFGSSGGTGELFF
>many|TRBV11-2|TRBJ2-5|TRBD2
CASSLGAGVGTQYF
>few|TRBV6-2/TRBV6-3|TRBJ2-7|TRBD2
CASSRAGDYEQYF
>many|TRBV30|TRBJ1-6|-
CAGGRERTPLHF
>-|TRBV28|TRBJ2-5|TRBD2
CASSSVGLVSGETQYF
>many|TRBV7-3|TRBJ1-1|-
CASSPTGGVNTEAFF
>-|TRBV18|TRBJ2-2|TRBD2
CASSPPSFASGSGTGELFF